One and the same sample provided the 27 T cell receptor beta chains below, sequenced in a study of regulatory T cells in long-lasting Graves disease (dated by TCRdb to the early 2020s). In light of the paper, this sample's time point label describes: newly diagnosed GD, antithyroid drugs for less than 3 months. RNA was extracted from PBMCs in TRIzol for both TCR sequencing and RNA sequencing. Receptors were amplified or captured by multiplex PCR. Sequenced using an Illumina HiSeq 4000. TCR beta libraries were built with iRepertoire HTBI primers and Arm-PCR amplification of CDR3 regions. The public reads were reanalyzed by TCRdb: fastp trimming at Q25, MiXCR alignment, in-frame beta chains only. Rows matching on CDR3 protein sequence are summarized as one entry with the most common DNA and genes. This sample comprises some 230,000 distinct CDR3 sequences, around 18% of them detected only once. Clones ranked in the top ten supply more than 20% of the sample.

The sequencing used peripheral blood mononuclear cells (PBMCs), collected at new diagnosis, from a patient treated with antithyroid drugs. These receptors were taken from a female donor with Graves disease.

This clonotype showed up many times. This chain links TRBV12-5 with TRBJ2-1, with 9 bases matching TRBD2. Per the germline V gene, CDR1 is LGHNT and CDR2 is FRNRAP. The V gene end was trimmed by 4 bases and the J gene end by 7 bases; junction bases not matched to a gene: 11. CDR3 length equals 16 residues. The DNA of the CDR3 is TGTGCTAGTGGTTCCGGGACTAGCTCATGGCAGAATGAGCAGTTCTTC. This translates into CASGSGTSSWQNEQFF.

This clonotype was observed at least ten times. The chain employs TRBV12-3 or TRBV12-4 and TRBJ1-1; D call uncertain. The V end was cut by 4 bases, the J end by 9 bases, with 15 bases between. This CDR3 contains 13 residues. CDR3 in DNA: TGTGCCAGCAGTTACTCCGCAGGTGGGCAAGCTTTCTTT. Amino acids: CASSYSAGGQAFF.

This clonotype was counted only a few times. This rearrangement joins TRBV12-5 to TRBJ2-6; D perhaps matches TRBD2 (5 bases). This CDR3 region has 15 residues. Germline assignment: CDR1 LGHNT and CDR2 FRNRAP. The V gene lost 4 bases and the J gene lost 0 bases, with 7 bases spanning the gap. CDR3 DNA: TGTGCTAGTGGTTCCGAGGGCTCTGGGGCCAACGTCCTGACTTTC. As protein: CASGSEGSGANVLTF.

To note about this clonotype: This sequence may be a read error, since a much larger clone differs from it by one base. The chain couples TRBV3-1 to TRBJ2-5; TRBD2 matches at 7 bases. The J segment lost 2 bases and the V segment lost 3 bases, leaving 3 bases of the junction unmatched. Per the germline V gene, CDR1 is LGHDT and CDR2 is YNNKEL (reference sequence). This CDR3 region has 14 residues. The CDR3 loop reads CASSHRAGQETQYF. DNA of the CDR3: TGTGCCAGCAGCCATCGAGCGGGACAAGAGACCCAGTACTTC.

The genes are TRBV2 and TRBJ1-1; D may be TRBD1 (5 bases). This CDR3 has 12 residues. Germline CDR1 SNHLY, CDR2 FYNNEI. Trimming left V 8 bases short and J 3 bases short, with 10 bases between. The CDR3 DNA sequence: TGTGCCAGCTCGATCAGGGACACTGAAGCTTTCTTT. Translating it yields CASSIRDTEAFF.

As concerns this clonotype: Germline and junction disagree at one end, which may indicate a read error. V and J are TRBV20-1 and TRBJ2-2; a possible D gene is TRBD2 (5 bases). The germline V gene encodes CDR1 DFQATT and CDR2 SNEGSKA (reference sequence). CDR3 length equals 13 residues. The CDR3 loop reads CSARRSESGKLFF. Written as DNA, the CDR3 is TGCAGTGCTAGACGGAGTGAGTCCGGGAAGCTGTTTTTT.

In this sample, this clonotype turned up many times. The chain recombines TRBV24-1 with TRBJ2-5, with TRBD2 matching 9 bases. Germline loops: CDR1 KGHDR, CDR2 SFDVKD. V lost 4 bases to trimming and J lost 0 bases; unmatched junction nucleotides: 2. The CDR3 is 15 residues long. The CDR3 DNA reads as TGTGCCACCAGTGAGTCTAGCGGGAACCAAGAGACCCAGTACTTC. Translated, it gives CATSESSGNQETQYF.

In this sample, this clonotype turned up many times. V gene TRBV28 combines with J gene TRBJ1-1, with D hard to call. Germline CDR1 is MDHEN and CDR2 is SYDVKM. V was pared by 1 base and J by 4 bases, with 4 bases between. The CDR3 totals 12 residues. This CDR3 reads CASSLSVTEAFF. The CDR3 region has the DNA TGTGCCAGCAGTTTATCGGTCACTGAAGCTTTCTTT.

This clonotype was observed many times. The chain joins TRBV2 to TRBJ2-3; 8 nucleotides match TRBD2. CDR1 is SNHLY and CDR2 is FYNNEI in the germline V gene. This CDR3 is built from 15 residues. Germline trimming cut 7 bases from V and 6 bases from J; bases unmatched to any gene: 12. CDR3 sequence reads: CASKISAGGLDTQYF. The DNA of the CDR3 is TGTGCCAGCAAAATCTCGGCGGGAGGTCTTGATACGCAGTATTTT.

This clonotype showed up many times. The rearrangement joins TRBV20-1 to TRBJ2-7; D is unclear. Per the germline V gene, CDR1 is DFQATT and CDR2 is SNEGSKA (reference sequence). Deletions cut 1 base from V and 0 bases from J, with 13 bases between. This CDR3 is 15 amino acids long. The CDR3 protein is CSARGPTAYSYEQYF. CDR3 coding DNA: TGCAGTGCTAGAGGACCTACCGCATACTCCTACGAGCAGTACTTC.

This clonotype came up a few times. J is TRBJ1-3 and V is TRBV6-2 or TRBV6-3; D remains ambiguous. CDR1 and CDR2 from the germline V gene are MNHEY and SVGEGT. Trimming left V 4 bases short and J 2 bases short, with 12 bases between. This CDR3 region has 15 residues. Written as DNA, the CDR3 is TGTGCCAGCAGTTGGGCCCCTGGGGCTGGAAACACCATATATTTT. This codes for CASSWAPGAGNTIYF.

This clonotype has ten or more counts. The chain carries TRBV11-1 and TRBJ2-3; 11 bases map to TRBD2. CDR1 is SGHAT, CDR2 FQDESV, per germline (reference sequence). This CDR3 spans 15 amino acids. V lost 3 bases, J lost 3 bases, and 2 bases stayed unmatched. The CDR3 nucleotides are TGTGCCAGCAGCTTCGGGACTAGCGGTACAGATACGCAGTATTTT. This sequence encodes CASSFGTSGTDTQYF.

This clonotype was observed at least ten times. The CDR3: CASSTGTDYEQYF. DNA for the CDR3: TGTGCCAGTAGTACAGGGACAGACTACGAGCAGTACTTC. This chain links TRBV19 with TRBJ2-7; 7 positions agree with TRBD1. J was trimmed by 3 bases and V by 4 bases; bases with no gene match: 3. Per the germline V gene, CDR1 is LNHDA and CDR2 is SQIVND (reference sequence). The CDR3 consists of 13 residues. The whole variable domain, filled in from reference TRBV19 and TRBJ2-7, reads DGGITQSPKYLFRKEGQNVTLSCEQNLNHDAMYWYRQDPGQGLRLIYYSQIVNDFQKGDIAEGYSVSREKKESFPLTVTSAQKNPTAFYLCASSTGTDYEQYFGPGTRLTVT.

The V call is TRBV28, the J call TRBJ2-3, with 10 bases fitting TRBD2. There are 17 residues in the CDR3. Germline trimming cut 4 bases from V and 2 bases from J; bases unmatched to any gene: 9. Germline V lookup: CDR1 MDHEN, CDR2 SYDVKM. CDR3 amino acids: CASSSLSGRWNTDTQYF. CDR3 coding DNA: TGTGCCAGCAGTTCACTTAGCGGGAGGTGGAACACAGATACGCAGTATTTT.

This clonotype was found many times. The chain uses TRBV2 and TRBJ2-1, with 8 positions matching TRBD2. CDR1 SNHLY and CDR2 FYNNEI come from the germline V gene. The V segment lost 5 bases and the J segment 0 bases; nucleotides outside the gene matches: 9. CDR3 size: 17 residues. The CDR3 loop is CASSPPMAGGSYNEQFF. The CDR3 bases are TGTGCCAGCAGTCCTCCAATGGCGGGGGGCTCCTACAATGAGCAGTTCTTC.

The V gene is TRBV20-1, the J gene TRBJ1-2, with D possibly TRBD1 on 5 matching bases. From germline, CDR1 is DFQATT and CDR2 SNEGSKA (reference sequence). The germline V and J ends were trimmed by 3 bases and 8 bases, with 10 bases remaining between them. This CDR3 comprises 11 residues. Here the CDR3 DNA reads TGCAGTGCTAGCCGAGGGGAGGGCTACACCTTC. It is translated as CSASRGEGYTF.

As regards this clonotype: One base separates it from a far larger clone, so it is likely a read error. V gene TRBV12-3 or TRBV12-4 combines with J gene TRBJ1-3, with 7 bases fitting TRBD1. This CDR3 has 14 residues. Trimming removed 6 bases from V and 0 bases from J; junction bases left unmatched: 2. CDR3 protein: CASRQGNSGNTIYF. The CDR3, as DNA: TGTGCCAGCAGACAGGGGAACTCTGGAAACACCATATATTTT.

Concerning this clonotype itself: Germline is not matched at one junction end, which may reflect a read error. The V and J genes are TRBV18 and TRBJ1-5, with D possibly matching TRBD1 (6 bases). Germline-derived CDR1 and CDR2 are KGHSH and LQKENI. The CDR3 runs to 15 residues. The CDR3 sequence is CASSPRSGRGQLQHF. The CDR3 nucleotides are TGTGCCAGCTCACCGAGATCAGGGCGAGGACAGCTCCAGCATTTT.

This clonotype has only a few counts. A much larger clone differs from this one at a single base, so this may be a read error. V gene TRBV6-2 or TRBV6-3 combines with J gene TRBJ2-7; TRBD2 agrees at 11 bases. V lost 5 bases and J lost 5; bases outside the gene matches: 8. The length of the CDR3 is 15 residues. Looked up from germline, CDR1 is MNHEY and CDR2 is SVGEGT. The CDR3 loop is CASSAVLAGEDEQYF. DNA for the CDR3: TGTGCCAGCAGTGCCGTACTAGCGGGAGAGGACGAGCAGTACTTC.

Ten or more counts support this clonotype. The V and J genes are TRBV18 and TRBJ2-2, with D perhaps assigned TRBD1 or TRBD2 (6 bases each). The CDR3 loop spans 17 amino acids. V dropped 3 bases and J dropped 3 bases, with 17 bases sitting between them. Germline values: CDR1 KGHSH, CDR2 LQKENI. This chain's CDR3 is CASSPEGGLGDTGELFF. For the CDR3, the DNA is TGTGCCAGCTCACCGGAGGGGGGCCTCGGCGACACCGGGGAGCTGTTTTTT.

This clonotype was counted many times. CDR3 sequence reads: CAWSPGQGADHEQFF. The CDR3 nucleotides are TGTGCCTGGAGCCCAGGGCAGGGGGCGGACCATGAGCAGTTCTTC. This sequence joins TRBV30 and TRBJ2-1; 8 positions agree with TRBD1. The CDR3 consists of 15 residues. Germline-derived CDR1 and CDR2 are GTSNPN and SVGIG (reference sequence). The J segment lost 8 bases and the V segment lost 3 bases, leaving 12 bases of the junction unmatched.

This clonotype was counted at least ten times. The V call is TRBV11-3, the J call TRBJ2-7; 9 bases line up with TRBD1. V was clipped by 5 bases and J by 5 bases; unmatched bases: 7. This CDR3 has 14 residues. Germline assignment: CDR1 SGHNT and CDR2 YENEEA. The DNA for the CDR3 is TGTGCCAGCAGCAACACTCGGACAGGGGACGAGCAGTACTTC. This encodes CASSNTRTGDEQYF.

This clonotype was observed at least ten times. CDR3 nucleotides: TGTGCCAGTAGTATTGGTCAGTCGAACACTGAAGCTTTCTTT. It encodes CASSIGQSNTEAFF. The V gene is TRBV19, the J gene TRBJ1-1; D is unclear. Germline V CDR1 and CDR2: LNHDA, SQIVND (reference sequence). Deletions cut 3 bases from V and 1 base from J, with 9 bases between. The CDR3 consists of 14 residues. Looking up the rest from reference TRBV19 and TRBJ1-1 gives the full variable domain: DGGITQSPKYLFRKEGQNVTLSCEQNLNHDAMYWYRQDPGQGLRLIYYSQIVNDFQKGDIAEGYSVSREKKESFPLTVTSAQKNPTAFYLCASSIGQSNTEAFFGQGTRLTVV.

This clonotype has ten or more counts. The chain combines TRBV5-1 with TRBJ1-1; D remains unclear. CDR1 is SGHRS, CDR2 YFSETQ, per germline. The V gene lost 7 bases and the J gene lost 5 bases, with 12 bases spanning the gap. This CDR3 is 12 amino acids long. DNA of the CDR3: TGCGCCAGCGCCGGGTCCGATACTGAAGCTTTCTTT. This encodes CASAGSDTEAFF.

The chain couples TRBV10-3 to TRBJ1-5; D uncertain. The germline V and J ends were trimmed by 3 bases and 11 bases, with 11 bases remaining between them. The CDR3 covers 12 residues. From germline, CDR1 is ENHRY and CDR2 SYGVKD. CDR3 DNA: TGTGCCATCAGTGACCACCAGGAGGCCCAGCATTTT. It encodes CAISDHQEAQHF.

In its sample, this clonotype was seen many times. V usage is TRBV5-1 and J usage is TRBJ2-1; maybe TRBD1 (6 bases). CDR1 is SGHRS, CDR2 YFSETQ, per germline. The CDR3 covers 15 residues. V was cut by 2 bases and J by 5 bases, with 14 bases left in between. The CDR3 here is CASSLTGPYNNEQFF. In DNA form, the CDR3 reads TGCGCCAGCAGCTTAACAGGGCCCTACAACAATGAGCAGTTCTTC.

The chain combines TRBV2 with TRBJ2-1; 10 nucleotides line up with TRBD2. The trim removed 9 bases at V and 0 bases at J, leaving 8 bases unmatched. Germline CDR1 SNHLY, CDR2 FYNNEI. The CDR3 has 16 residues. DNA of the CDR3: TGTGCCAGGAAGGGACTAGCGAATACCTCCTACAATGAGCAGTTCTTC. Translation gives CARKGLANTSYNEQFF.